Below, one T cell receptor beta chain is given with its context. The data derive from a study of blood T cell repertoires in COVID-19. Study overall: Samples came from the United States, Italy and Spain, spanning acute and convalescent COVID-19. Nucleic acid was either cDNA or gDNA, and it came from T cells, B-cell-depleted T cells, or PBMCs.

Germline loops: CDR1 MNHEY, CDR2 SVGEGT. The germline V and J ends were trimmed by 0 bases and 8 bases, with 13 bases remaining between them. There are 14 residues in the CDR3. Authors' methods: Estimation of nucleated cell counts relied on the amplification of reference gene primers. Assay used: immunoSEQ multiplex PCR; TCRdb lists only in-frame clones, some missing. The V and J calls and clone size are taken from that table; D and trimming were inferred from the DNA. This table has 470,000 or so clones, 80% to 90% appearing once. The chain recombines TRBV6-2 or TRBV6-3 with TRBJ1-1; no reliable D call. The specimen sequenced was peripheral blood. This receptor was taken from a human donor in a cohort sampled during active COVID-19. The CDR3 sequence: CASSYSVHREEAFF. The CDR3 DNA is TGTGCCAGCAGTTACTCGGTCCACCGGGAGGAAGCTTTCTTT.